Listed below are T cell receptor beta chains from one sample, sequenced in a study of PD-1 blockade in classical Hodgkin lymphoma. The table came from immunoSEQ multiplex PCR; TCRdb's copy has only in-frame clones and leaves some out. The table records about 40,000 clones, around 90% of them present only once. Sequencing used peripheral blood mononuclear cells (PBMCs), obtained before the second cycle of nivolumab. Receptors originate from a human donor with classical Hodgkin lymphoma. CDR3s include the opening cysteine and the closing phenylalanine or tryptophan. D genes are given only for firm matches. A row's size may be missing; if present it is once, few, many or a size class.

j_gene	v_gene	abundance	d_gene	CDR3nt	CDR3aa
TRBJ2-7	TRBV27	NA	TRBD2	TGTGCCAGCAGCCAAGCGGGGAGCTCCTACGAGCAGTACTTC	CASSQAGSSYEQYF
TRBJ2-1	TRBV11-2	NA	TRBD2	TGTGCCAGCAGCTTAGAGGGACTAGCGGGATACAATGAGCAGTTCTTC	CASSLEGLAGYNEQFF
TRBJ2-7	TRBV7-6	NA	TRBD2	TGTGCCAGCAGCTTGGGAGATGGACGGGCGGGAGGAACCTACGAGCAGTACTTC	CASSLGDGRAGGTYEQYF
TRBJ2-7	TRBV7-8	few	TRBD1	TGTGCCAGCAGCTTAGAACAGGGGCCCTCCTACGAGCAGTACTTC	CASSLEQGPSYEQYF
TRBJ2-1	TRBV5-1	once	TRBD2	TGCGCCAGCAGCGAACCGGGACTAGCAAGGCAGTTCTTC	CASSEPGLARQFF
TRBJ2-7	TRBV10-2	few	NA	TGCGCCAGCAGCCTCCCGGGACTGGCCTACGAGCAGTACTTC	CASSLPGLAYEQYF
TRBJ2-1	TRBV11-2	NA	TRBD2	TGTGCCAGCAGCCGCGATAGGTTGGCGGGAGTGGGGCAGTTCTTC	CASSRDRLAGVGQFF
TRBJ2-7	TRBV5-1	NA	NA	TGCGCCAGCAGCTTGGAATCCTACTACGAGCAGTACTTC	CASSLESYYEQYF
TRBJ2-7	TRBV6-1	NA	NA	TGTGCCAGCAGTGAATACGAGCAGTACTTC	CASSEYEQYF
TRBJ1-3	TRBV28	NA	NA	TGTGCCAGCACCTTTTGGGTTGCTTCTGGAAACACCATATATTTT	CASTFWVASGNTIYF
TRBJ2-7	TRBV10-2	once	TRBD2	TGCGCCAGCAGGCGGGAGGGACCCTACGAGCAGTACTTC	CASRREGPYEQYF
TRBJ2-1	TRBV5-1	NA	NA	TGCGCCAGCAGCTTGAGCCTGTCTGTAGACTCTGAGCAGTTCTTC	CASSLSLSVDSEQFF
TRBJ1-5	TRBV5-1	NA	TRBD1	TGCGCCAGCAGGTTGACAGGGGCAGGCAATCAGCCCCAGCATTTT	CASRLTGAGNQPQHF
TRBJ2-7	TRBV19	NA	NA	TGTGCCAGTACCCACACATGGGGAGTGGGACAACCTTACGAGCAGTACTTC	CASTHTWGVGQPYEQYF
TRBJ2-7	TRBV11-3	NA	NA	TGTGCCAGCAGCCCCCCGGGGTCTAGGGGGTACGAGCAGTACTTC	CASSPPGSRGYEQYF
TRBJ2-7	TRBV5-4	NA	TRBD1	TGTGCCAGCAGCCCAGACAGGGTGTACGAGCAGTACTTC	CASSPDRVYEQYF
TRBJ1-1	TRBV4-2	NA	NA	TGTGCCAGCAGCTTGGGCAGGATGAACACTGAAGCTTTCTTT	CASSLGRMNTEAFF
TRBJ2-2	TRBV18	NA	NA	TGTGCCAGCTCTGGGGGATACACCGGGGAGCTGTTTTTT	CASSGGYTGELFF
TRBJ1-5	TRBV10-3	once	NA	TGTGCCATCAGTGAGGGCAGGGCGAAGGCGCCCCAGCATTTT	CAISEGRAKAPQHF
TRBJ2-1	TRBV30	NA	TRBD2	TGTGCCTGGAGTGTGTGGCTAGCGGGAGGGCTCGAGGGCAATGAGCAGTTCTTC	CAWSVWLAGGLEGNEQFF
TRBJ2-5	TRBV30	NA	NA	TGTGCCTGGAGTGAGGGGGGGCCCCAGTACTTC	CAWSEGGPQYF
TRBJ2-2	TRBV5-5	NA	NA	TGTGCCAGCAGCTTGGATCAGGGAAGGACCGGGGAGCTGTTTTTT	CASSLDQGRTGELFF
TRBJ1-5	TRBV19	NA	NA	TGTGCCAGTAGTACAACCTCCGGGAGCTTTTCAAATCAGCCCCAGCATTTT	CASSTTSGSFSNQPQHF
TRBJ2-7	TRBV6-5	NA	NA	TGTGCCAGCAGTTGTCGACTAGAGTCCTACGAGCAGTACTTC	CASSCRLESYEQYF
TRBJ2-3	TRBV2	NA	NA	TGTGCCAGCAAAGACGACACAGATACGCAGTATTTT	CASKDDTDTQYF
TRBJ2-7	TRBV9	NA	NA	TGTGCCAGCAGCGTAGTTGTCGGGAGTCCCCACGAGCAGTACTTC	CASSVVVGSPHEQYF
TRBJ2-7	TRBV5-8	NA	NA	TGTGCCAGCAGCTTGATGGGCGGCTCCTACGAGCAGTACTTC	CASSLMGGSYEQYF
TRBJ1-6	TRBV6-5	NA	TRBD1	TGTGCCAGCAGTTACAGGGGGCATAATTCACCCCTCCACTTT	CASSYRGHNSPLHF
TRBJ1-1	TRBV7-8	NA	NA	TGTGCCAGCAGCTCAACAGGGATTAGGGCTTTCTTT	CASSSTGIRAFF
TRBJ2-1	TRBV6-6	NA	TRBD2	TGTGCCGCCGGGGAGGGCAGCTCCTACAATGAGCAGTTCTTC	CAAGEGSSYNEQFF
TRBJ1-5	TRBV30	NA	NA	TGTGCCTGGAGTGTAAGGGGCAGGGGTGGCAATCAGCCCCAGCATTTT	CAWSVRGRGGNQPQHF
TRBJ2-7	TRBV10-2	NA	TRBD2	TGCGCCAGCATGGGGGGGGAGCAGTACTTC	CASMGGEQYF
TRBJ2-7	TRBV5-1	NA	NA	TGCGCCAGCAGCTTGGGCTCTATAGGGGTCTCCTACGAGCAGTACTTC	CASSLGSIGVSYEQYF
TRBJ2-3	TRBV9	NA	NA	TGTGCCAGCAGCGTAGGGTTTGTCACAGATACGCAGTATTTT	CASSVGFVTDTQYF
TRBJ2-2	TRBV5-1	few	TRBD2	TGCGCCAGCAAAACTCTAGCGGCGAACACCGGGGAGCTGTTTTTT	CASKTLAANTGELFF
TRBJ2-7	TRBV2	once	TRBD2	TGTGCCAGCAGTGAATCTCCCCTAGCGGGAGGGTCCTACGAGCAGTACTTC	CASSESPLAGGSYEQYF
TRBJ2-1	TRBV7-9	NA	TRBD1	TGTGCCAGCAGCTCCCCCGGACAGGGAGGTAGGAATGAGCAGTTCTTC	CASSSPGQGGRNEQFF
TRBJ2-5	TRBV7-8	NA	NA	TGTGCCAGCAGCTTAAGGCTAAGGGCGGGCGGAGAGACCCAGTACTTC	CASSLRLRAGGETQYF
TRBJ2-7	TRBV30	NA	NA	TGTGCCCGTGGGGGCCGCGGGTCCTACGAGCAGTACTTC	CARGGRGSYEQYF
TRBJ2-4	TRBV7-8	NA	NA	TGTGCCAGCAGCTCGGGGCCAGGGGCCAAAAACATTCAGTACTTC	CASSSGPGAKNIQYF
TRBJ1-3	TRBV11-3	NA	NA	TGTGCCAGCAGCCCAGGGATCTGGACCCTACCACTCTCTGGAAACACCATATATTTT	CASSPGIWTLPLSGNTIYF
TRBJ2-5	TRBV27	NA	TRBD1	TGTGCCAGCAGTTTCCGACAGGGGGGAGAGACCCAGTACTTC	CASSFRQGGETQYF
TRBJ1-1	TRBV29-1	NA	TRBD1	TGCAGCGTTGGAGGGACAGGGGACTGGGACACTGAAGCTTTCTTT	CSVGGTGDWDTEAFF
TRBJ2-3	TRBV7-2	NA	TRBD1	TGTGCCAGCACCAGACAGGGCCCAGATACGCAGTATTTT	CASTRQGPDTQYF
TRBJ2-6	TRBV12-5	NA	TRBD1	TGTGCTAGTGGCTCGGGACAGGGGGTCTCTGGGGCCAACGTCCTGACTTTC	CASGSGQGVSGANVLTF
TRBJ1-2	TRBV2	NA	NA	TGTGCCAGCAGTTACTCGAGGAACCTTTATGGCTACACCTTC	CASSYSRNLYGYTF